The present TCR beta chain was sequenced within a study of blood T cell repertoires in COVID-19. As for the study in general: Acute and convalescent COVID-19 samples came from the United States, Italy and Spain. In each case, the material was cDNA or gDNA derived from T cells, B-cell-depleted T cells, or PBMCs.

Patients from Seattle were sampled longitudinally, starting during active infection. Original analysis: The assay estimated nucleated cells by amplifying reference gene primers. The data were produced by immunoSEQ multiplex PCR, yet TCRdb's version contains in-frame clones alone and is incomplete. V, J and clone size are taken as reported in that table, and D and trimming were inferred from the DNA itself. The repertoire holds some 180,000 clones, with roughly 90% as singletons. Germline V gene data show CDR1 as LGHNA and CDR2 as YSLEER. The V gene lost 1 base and the J gene lost 6 bases, with 10 bases spanning the gap. This CDR3 contains 14 residues.

The material sequenced was peripheral blood. The chain links TRBV4-3 to TRBJ2-1, with D possibly matching TRBD2 (5 bases). This TCR came from a man aged 18 to 30 with COVID-19, enrolled during active disease. Here the CDR3 reads CASSQAPGSNEQFF. The CDR3 coding sequence is TGCGCCAGCAGCCAAGCTCCGGGAAGCAATGAGCAGTTCTTC.